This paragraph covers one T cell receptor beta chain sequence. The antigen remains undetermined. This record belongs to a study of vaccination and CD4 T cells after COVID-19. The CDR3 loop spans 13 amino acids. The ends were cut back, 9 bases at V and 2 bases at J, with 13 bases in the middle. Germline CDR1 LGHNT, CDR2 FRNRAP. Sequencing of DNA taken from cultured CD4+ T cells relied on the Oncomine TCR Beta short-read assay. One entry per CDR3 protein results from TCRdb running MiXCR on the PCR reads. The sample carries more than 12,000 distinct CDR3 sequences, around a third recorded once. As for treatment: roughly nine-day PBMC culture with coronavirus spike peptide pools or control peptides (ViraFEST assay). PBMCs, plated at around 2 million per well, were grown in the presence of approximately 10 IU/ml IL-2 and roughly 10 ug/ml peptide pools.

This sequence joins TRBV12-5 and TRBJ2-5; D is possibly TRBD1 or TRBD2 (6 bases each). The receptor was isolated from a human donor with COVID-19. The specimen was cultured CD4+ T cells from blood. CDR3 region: CASQGGPQETQYF. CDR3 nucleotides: TGTGCTAGCCAAGGGGGGCCGCAAGAGACCCAGTACTTC.